These 8 T cell receptor beta chains originate from one sample sequenced in a study of a mutant IDH1 vaccine in newly diagnosed glioma. Profiled with immunoSEQ multiplex PCR; TCRdb holds only in-frame clones, not every one. Of roughly 130,000 clones in the sample, about 80% were seen once. These receptors lack a known antigen. The time point is: week 11, during vaccination. Topical imiquimod accompanied each vaccine dose, which consisted of 300 ug of mutant IDH1 20-mer peptide. The sample was PBMCs, taken from a glioma patient whose treatment included an IDH1 peptide vaccine. These TCRs come from a man aged 40-50 years with glioma.

The CDR3 loop reads CASSLGQGDDGYTF. The CDR3 bases are TGTGCCAGCAGCTTGGGACAGGGTGACGATGGCTACACCTTC. The chain uses TRBV5-4 and TRBJ1-2; 7 nucleotides agree with TRBD1. Per germline, CDR1 SGHNT and CDR2 YYREEE (reference sequence). The CDR3 runs to 14 residues. The trim removed 0 bases at V and 6 bases at J, leaving 5 bases unmatched.

This sequence joins TRBV11-1 and TRBJ2-5; the D is unclear. CDR3 length equals 13 residues. Germline V lookup: CDR1 SGHAT, CDR2 FQDESV (reference sequence). Trimming removed 3 bases at V and 1 base at J, with 6 bases between. CDR3 sequence: CASSFTGQETQYF. The CDR3 nucleotides read TGTGCCAGCAGCTTCACTGGCCAAGAGACCCAGTACTTC. Combining the CDR3 with reference TRBV11-1 and TRBJ2-5 gives the whole variable domain EAEVAQSPRYKITEKSQAVAFWCDPISGHATLYWYRQILGQGPELLVQFQDESVVDDSQLPKDRFSAERLKGVDSTLKIQPAELGDSAMYLCASSFTGQETQYFGPGTRLLVL.

V and J are TRBV11-3 and TRBJ2-1; TRBD2 aligns across 12 bases. CDR1 SGHNT and CDR2 YENEEA come from the germline V gene. V lost 5 bases, J lost 5 bases, and 10 bases stayed unmatched. The CDR3 totals 17 residues. The CDR3 is CASSPLAGGAPHNEQFF. CDR3 bases: TGTGCCAGCAGCCCACTAGCGGGGGGTGCCCCACACAATGAGCAGTTCTTC.

The chain is built from TRBV28 and TRBJ1-2; no firm D call. The V end was cut by 3 bases, the J end by 8 bases, with 13 bases between. There are 13 residues in the CDR3. Germline V gene data show CDR1 as MDHEN and CDR2 as SYDVKM. In nucleotides, the CDR3 is TGTGCCAGCAGTTTGGGAGGGTCCCGGGGCTACACCTTC. Translating gives CASSLGGSRGYTF.

V usage is TRBV4-2 and J usage is TRBJ2-7; D might be TRBD2 (7 bases). Germline CDR1 reads LGHNA; CDR2 reads YNFKEQ. This CDR3 comprises 17 residues. V lost 0 bases and J 2 bases, leaving 17 bases between the germline ends. This chain's CDR3 is CASSQEGGGHTTYEQYF. CDR3 coding DNA: TGTGCCAGCAGCCAAGAAGGGGGGGGACACACCACCTACGAGCAGTACTTC.

The rearrangement uses TRBV19 and TRBJ2-5, with 11 positions matching TRBD2. With 7 bases clipped from V and 4 bases from J, the junction kept 5 bases outside the gene matches. The CDR3 runs 14 residues. Germline loops: CDR1 LNHDA, CDR2 SQIVND (reference sequence). The CDR3 DNA reads as TGTGCCAGTACCACGGGACTAGCGGCAGAGACCCAGTACTTC. Amino acid sequence: CASTTGLAAETQYF.

This clone was seen a single time. Since a far larger clone is one base different, this is likely a read error. The V and J genes are TRBV7-9 and TRBJ2-7, with D possibly matching TRBD1 (6 bases). The V gene lost 4 bases and the J gene lost 2 bases, with 9 bases spanning the gap. Germline V gives CDR1 SEHNR, CDR2 FQNEAQ (reference sequence). This CDR3 region has 13 residues. For the CDR3, the DNA is TGTGCCAGCAGCTCTGGACAGACCTACGAGCAGTACTTC. It translates to CASSSGQTYEQYF. Full variable domain (missing parts from reference TRBV7-9 and TRBJ2-7): DTGVSQNPRHKITKRGQNVTFRCDPISEHNRLYWYRQTLGQGPEFLTYFQNEAQLEKSRLLSDRFSAERPKGSFSTLEIQRTEQGDSAMYLCASSSGQTYEQYFGPGTRLTVT.

This clone was counted a single time. The rearrangement joins TRBV2 to TRBJ2-6, with D unclear. This CDR3 comprises 14 residues. The germline V and J ends were trimmed by 8 bases and 0 bases, with 8 bases remaining between them. CDR1 is SNHLY, CDR2 FYNNEI, per germline. The CDR3 region has the DNA TGTGCCAGCCAGACAACCTCTGGGGCCAACGTCCTGACTTTC. Its protein is CASQTTSGANVLTF.